This T cell receptor (beta chain) derives from a study of T-cell reconstitution after alpha-beta-depleted transplantation in children. This clonotype occurred many times. The TCRbeta library incorporated unique molecular identifiers. Each CDR3 protein gets one entry after TCRdb re-called the PCR reads with MiXCR. The sample holds about 690,000 distinct CDR3 sequences; 16% are singletons and the top ten take 1.1%. The germline gives CDR1 DFQATT, CDR2 SNEGSKA (reference sequence). CDR3 size: 15 residues. V lost 0 bases and J lost 8; bases outside the gene matches: 4. The sequence was obtained from a human donor who donated a stem cell graft to a child with acute myeloid leukemia. The sequencing here drew on PBMCs from the stem cell graft donor, taken from the stem cell graft. The chain recombines TRBV20-1 with TRBJ2-4; 13 bases align to TRBD2. DNA for the CDR3: TGCAGTGCTAGAGACGGACTAGCGGGGGTGGACATTCAGTACTTC. This encodes CSARDGLAGVDIQYF.